The clone carrying this T cell receptor beta chain was seen more than once but under ten times. cDNA carried unique molecular identifiers, and a universal primer site was added by template switching. TCRdb reprocessed the 5' RACE reads with MiXCR, giving one entry per CDR3 protein. The data contain just over 500,000 distinct CDR3 sequences, roughly 21% of them singletons. This entry is derived from a study of identical twins. There are 14 residues in the CDR3. V lost 8 bases, J lost 1 base, and 13 bases lay in between. In addition, the sample was reused for a study of T cells expressing NK-cell markers. This second study says: It was from sorted CD3+CD56+NKG2C+, CD3+CD56+NKG2C- and CD3+CD56-NKG2C+ T cells that TCR beta repertoires came. Sequenced donors, eight in total, included seven who were HCMV-seropositive and one who was seronegative. In a group of several donors, dominant NKG2C+ clonotypes represented 1.0-7.0% of CD8+ T cells.

This TCR was sampled from a woman between 18 and 29 years old in good health. The sample comprised CD4+ T cells sorted from blood. This chain links TRBV12-3 or TRBV12-4 with TRBJ2-3; D uncertain. The CDR3 region is CASRAMGGTDTQYF. Here the CDR3 DNA reads TGTGCCAGCCGGGCCATGGGCGGCACAGATACGCAGTATTTT.